The 8 T cell receptor beta chains below come from one sample, sequenced in a study of T-cell memory formation after mild COVID-19. A single record per CDR3 protein comes from TCRdb applying MiXCR to the 5' RACE reads. This sample carries 50,000 or so distinct CDR3 sequences, 25% to 35% of them seen once, and the ten largest clones take 35% to 50%. Sequenced input: PBMCs or a T cell subset sorted from them (not recorded which). The receptors stem from a man aged 18 to 29 who had mild COVID-19 (a few samples of this study predate the infection). Cell type and time point are not known.

This chain connects TRBV6-5 to TRBJ1-5; unclear D gene. Germline CDR1 reads MNHEY; CDR2 reads SVGAGI. The CDR3 contains 17 residues. V shed 6 bases and J shed 0 bases, with 18 bases lying between them. CDR3 nucleotide sequence: TGTGCCAGCAGCGAACGGACGGGTACCTATAGCAATCAGCCCCAGCATTTT. It encodes CASSERTGTYSNQPQHF.

This clonotype was found a few times. The chain couples TRBV18 to TRBJ2-3; D perhaps matches TRBD2 (6 bases). The germline V gene encodes CDR1 KGHSH and CDR2 LQKENI. V lost 6 bases and J lost 3, with 19 bases in between. CDR3 size: 16 residues. CDR3 protein: CASSSTSWPTTDTQYF. DNA for the CDR3: TGTGCCAGCTCGTCTACTAGCTGGCCGACGACAGATACGCAGTATTTT.

The V gene is TRBV29-1, the J gene TRBJ2-3; TRBD2 aligns across 11 bases. V trimming: 2 bases; J trimming: 4 bases; junction bases outside the gene matches: 8. The CDR3 has 16 amino acids. Germline lookup yields CDR1 SQVTM and CDR2 ANQGSEA. The CDR3 region is CSVEPPSGGPPDTQYF. The DNA for the CDR3 is TGCAGCGTTGAACCCCCTAGCGGGGGGCCTCCAGATACGCAGTATTTT.

This clonotype appeared a few times. The chain combines TRBV4-1 with TRBJ2-5, with 15 positions matching TRBD2. The germline V gene has CDR1 MGHRA and CDR2 YSYEKL. The ends lost 4 bases at V and 4 bases at J; junction bases unmatched: 7. This CDR3 comprises 17 residues. CDR3 sequence: CASSLRTSGGAAETQYF. The DNA for the CDR3 is TGCGCCAGCAGCCTTCGGACTAGCGGGGGGGCGGCAGAGACCCAGTACTTC.

The chain's CDR3 is CASSQVGEVGGRSDTQYF. The CDR3 DNA reads as TGCGCCAGCAGCCAAGTAGGCGAAGTCGGGGGGCGCTCAGATACGCAGTATTTT. The chain uses TRBV4-1 and TRBJ2-3; possibly TRBD2 for D (7 bases). Between the trimmed V and J ends, which lost 1 base and 4 bases, there was a span of 21 bases. Germline-derived CDR1 and CDR2 are MGHRA and YSYEKL. The CDR3 runs to 18 residues.

The V and J genes are TRBV7-9 and TRBJ2-3, with 10 positions matching TRBD2. Germline V lookup: CDR1 SEHNR, CDR2 FQNEAQ (reference sequence). The CDR3 is 15 amino acids. V dropped 7 bases and J dropped 0; count of bases not matched to a gene: 4. The CDR3 reads CASIQLAGSTDTQYF. The CDR3 DNA follows: TGTGCCAGCATCCAACTAGCGGGGAGCACAGATACGCAGTATTTT.

The chain couples TRBV29-1 to TRBJ2-2; D is unresolved. Per germline, CDR1 SQVTM and CDR2 ANQGSEA. Trimming cost V 6 bases and J 3 bases, with 8 bases left between them. CDR3 length: 12 residues. CDR3 bases: TGCAGCGTCCACCTATACACCGGGGAGCTGTTTTTT. Amino acid sequence: CSVHLYTGELFF.

A few counts support this clonotype. The CDR3 spells CASSYVGPLPGELFF. The CDR3 bases are TGTGCCAGCAGTTACGTAGGACCCCTACCCGGGGAGCTGTTTTTT. The V gene is TRBV6-2 or TRBV6-3, the J gene TRBJ2-2; D gene ambiguous. The germline V gene encodes CDR1 MNHEY and CDR2 SVGEGT. Deletions cut 2 bases from V and 6 bases from J, with 13 bases between. The CDR3 consists of 15 residues.